This T cell receptor (beta chain) comes out of a study of vaccination effects on CD4 cells after COVID-19. TCRdb's copy holds only in-frame clones and misses some; the assay was immunoSEQ multiplex PCR. The sample includes tens of thousands of clones, 75% to 85% of them seen just once. Overall study findings and caveats: Common cold coronaviruses were cross-recognized by only 1 of 255 vaccine-induced clones in healthy vaccinees.

In the case of this clone: Its antigen is unidentified.

V lost 6 bases and J lost 8, with 11 bases in between. Germline CDR1 SGHRS, CDR2 YFSETQ. The CDR3 is made up of 12 amino acids. In the ViraFEST assay, antigen-specific CD4+ clonotypes were identified by expansion after peptide-pool stimulation. Cultured cells yielded isolated CD4+ T cells after 10 days. Vaccine recipients, nucleocapsid antibody negative, had no prior SARS-CoV-2 infection. The material was CD4+ T cells from PBMCs cultured with SARS-CoV-2 spike peptides, obtained before COVID-19 vaccination. This TCR came from a human donor who received a COVID-19 vaccine. The chain is built from TRBV5-1 and TRBJ2-2; no clear D gene. The DNA for the CDR3 is TGCGCCAGCACTTCGGGTGTAGGGGAGCTGTTTTTT. As protein: CASTSGVGELFF. Looking up the rest from reference TRBV5-1 and TRBJ2-2 gives the full variable domain: KAGVTQTPRYLIKTRGQQVTLSCSPISGHRSVSWYQQTPGQGLQFLFEYFSETQRNKGNFPGRFSGRQFSNSRSEMNVSTLELGDSALYLCASTSGVGELFFGEGSRLTVL.